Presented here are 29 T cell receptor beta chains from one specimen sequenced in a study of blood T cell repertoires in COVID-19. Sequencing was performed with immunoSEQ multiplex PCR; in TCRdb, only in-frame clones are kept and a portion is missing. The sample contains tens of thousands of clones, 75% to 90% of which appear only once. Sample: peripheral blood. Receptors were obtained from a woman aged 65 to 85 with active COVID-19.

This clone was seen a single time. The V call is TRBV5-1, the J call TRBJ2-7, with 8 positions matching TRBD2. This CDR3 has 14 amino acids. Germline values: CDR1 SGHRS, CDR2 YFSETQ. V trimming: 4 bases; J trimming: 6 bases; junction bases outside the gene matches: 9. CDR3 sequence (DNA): TGCGCCAGCAGCGCTGGACTAGCCCCATTCGAGCAGTACTTC. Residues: CASSAGLAPFEQYF.

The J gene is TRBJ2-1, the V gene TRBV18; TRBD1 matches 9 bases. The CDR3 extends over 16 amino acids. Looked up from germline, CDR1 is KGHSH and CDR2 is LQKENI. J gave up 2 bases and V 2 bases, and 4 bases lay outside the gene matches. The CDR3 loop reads CASSPTGTGTYNEQFF. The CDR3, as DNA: TGTGCCAGCTCACCAACCGGGACAGGGACCTACAATGAGCAGTTCTTC.

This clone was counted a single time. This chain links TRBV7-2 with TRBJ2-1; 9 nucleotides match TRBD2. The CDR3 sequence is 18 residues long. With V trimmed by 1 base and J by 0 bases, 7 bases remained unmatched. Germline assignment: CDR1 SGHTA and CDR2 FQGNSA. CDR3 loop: CASSLGGGLASSYNEQFF. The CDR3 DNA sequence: TGTGCCAGCAGCTTAGGAGGGGGACTAGCCAGCTCCTACAATGAGCAGTTCTTC.

CDR3 bases: TGTGCCAGCAGCCTAGCAGGGGGGGAAAAACTGTTTTTT. This encodes CASSLAGGEKLFF. The chain combines TRBV6-5 with TRBJ1-4, with TRBD1 matching over 7 bases. Germline values: CDR1 MNHEY, CDR2 SVGAGI. CDR3 size: 13 residues. V shed 6 bases, J shed 8 bases, and the junction held 6 bases outside the gene matches.

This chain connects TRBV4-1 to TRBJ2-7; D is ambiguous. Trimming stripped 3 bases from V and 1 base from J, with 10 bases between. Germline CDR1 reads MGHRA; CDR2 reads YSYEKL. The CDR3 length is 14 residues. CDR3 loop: CASSHPRRSYEQYF. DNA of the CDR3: TGCGCCAGCAGCCACCCTCGCCGGTCCTACGAGCAGTACTTC.

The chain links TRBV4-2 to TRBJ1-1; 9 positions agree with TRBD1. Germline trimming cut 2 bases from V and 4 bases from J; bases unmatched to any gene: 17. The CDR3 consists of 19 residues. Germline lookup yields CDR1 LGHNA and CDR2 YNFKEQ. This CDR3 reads CASSQLTGGQGSLVTEAFF. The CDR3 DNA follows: TGTGCCAGCAGCCAACTTACCGGGGGACAGGGCTCCTTGGTCACTGAAGCTTTCTTT.

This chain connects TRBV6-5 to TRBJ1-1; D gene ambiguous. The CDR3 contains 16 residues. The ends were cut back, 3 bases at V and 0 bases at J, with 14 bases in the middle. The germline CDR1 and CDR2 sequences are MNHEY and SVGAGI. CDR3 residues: CASSYSHRLLNTEAFF. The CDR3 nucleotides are TGTGCCAGCAGTTATTCCCACAGACTATTGAACACTGAAGCTTTCTTT.

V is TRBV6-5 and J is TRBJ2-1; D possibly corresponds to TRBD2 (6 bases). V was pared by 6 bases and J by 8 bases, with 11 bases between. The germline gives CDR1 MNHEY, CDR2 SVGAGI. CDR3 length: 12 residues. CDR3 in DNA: TGTGCCAGCAGCCACCCGGGGGATGAGCAGTTCTTC. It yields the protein CASSHPGDEQFF.

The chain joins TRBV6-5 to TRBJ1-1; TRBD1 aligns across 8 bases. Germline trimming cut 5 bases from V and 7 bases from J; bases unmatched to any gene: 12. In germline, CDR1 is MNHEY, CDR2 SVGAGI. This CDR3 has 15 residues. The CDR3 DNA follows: TGTGCCAGCAGTACCCGGGACAGGCGATCTTATGAAGCTTTCTTT. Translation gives CASSTRDRRSYEAFF.

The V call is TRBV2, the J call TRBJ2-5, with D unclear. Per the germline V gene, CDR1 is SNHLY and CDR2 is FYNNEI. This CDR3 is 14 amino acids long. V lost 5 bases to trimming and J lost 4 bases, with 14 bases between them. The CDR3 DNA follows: TGTGCCAGCAGTTCGGATAGCCCTCCAGAGACCCAGTACTTC. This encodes CASSSDSPPETQYF. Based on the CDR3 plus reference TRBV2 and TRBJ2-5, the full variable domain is EPEVTQTPSHQVTQMGQEVILRCVPISNHLYFYWYRQILGQKVEFLVSFYNNEISEKSEIFDDQFSVERPDGSNFTLKIRSTKLEDSAMYFCASSSDSPPETQYFGPGTRLLVL.

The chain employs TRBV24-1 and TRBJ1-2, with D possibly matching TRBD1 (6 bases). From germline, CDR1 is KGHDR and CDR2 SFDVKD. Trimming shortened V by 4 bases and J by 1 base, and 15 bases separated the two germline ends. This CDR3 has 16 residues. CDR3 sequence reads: CATSDSDRQVNYGYTF. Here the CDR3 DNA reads TGTGCCACCAGTGACTCGGACAGACAAGTTAACTATGGCTACACCTTC.

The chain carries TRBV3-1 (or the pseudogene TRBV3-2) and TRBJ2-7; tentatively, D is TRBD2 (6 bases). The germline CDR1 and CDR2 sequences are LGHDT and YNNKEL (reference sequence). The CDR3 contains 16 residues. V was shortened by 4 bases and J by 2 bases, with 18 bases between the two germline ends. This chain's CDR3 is CASSRAMGGRTYEQYF. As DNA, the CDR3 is TGTGCCAGCAGCCGAGCTATGGGGGGACGAACCTACGAGCAGTACTTC.

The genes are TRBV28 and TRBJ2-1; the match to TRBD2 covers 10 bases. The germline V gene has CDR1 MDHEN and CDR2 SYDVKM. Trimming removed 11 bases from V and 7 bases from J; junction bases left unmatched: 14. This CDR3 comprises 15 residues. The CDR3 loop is CACARASGGTNEQFF. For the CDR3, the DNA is TGTGCCTGCGCCCGGGCTAGCGGGGGAACGAATGAGCAGTTCTTC. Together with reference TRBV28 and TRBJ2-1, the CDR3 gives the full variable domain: DVKVTQSSRYLVKRTGEKVFLECVQDMDHENMFWYRQDPGLGLRLIYFSYDVKMKEKGDIPEGYSVSREKKERFSLILESASTNQTSMYLCACARASGGTNEQFFGPGTRLTVL.

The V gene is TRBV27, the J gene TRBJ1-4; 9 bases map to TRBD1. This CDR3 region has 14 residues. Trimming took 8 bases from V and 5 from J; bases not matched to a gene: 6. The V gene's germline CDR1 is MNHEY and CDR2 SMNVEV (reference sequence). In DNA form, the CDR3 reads TGTGCCAGCCGCCGGGACAGGGAAAATGAAAAACTGTTTTTT. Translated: CASRRDRENEKLFF.

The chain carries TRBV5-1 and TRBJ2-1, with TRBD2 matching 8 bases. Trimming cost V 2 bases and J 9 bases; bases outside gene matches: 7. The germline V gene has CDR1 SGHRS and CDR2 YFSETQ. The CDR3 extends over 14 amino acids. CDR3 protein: CASSFNGGVGEQFF. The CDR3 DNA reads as TGCGCCAGCAGCTTTAACGGGGGGGTCGGTGAGCAGTTCTTC.

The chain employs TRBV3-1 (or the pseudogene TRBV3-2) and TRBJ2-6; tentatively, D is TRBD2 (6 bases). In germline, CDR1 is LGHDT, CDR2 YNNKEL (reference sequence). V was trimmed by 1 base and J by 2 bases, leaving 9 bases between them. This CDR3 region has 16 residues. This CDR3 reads CASSQAWGAGANVLTF. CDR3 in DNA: TGTGCCAGCAGCCAAGCTTGGGGGGCTGGGGCCAACGTCCTGACTTTC.

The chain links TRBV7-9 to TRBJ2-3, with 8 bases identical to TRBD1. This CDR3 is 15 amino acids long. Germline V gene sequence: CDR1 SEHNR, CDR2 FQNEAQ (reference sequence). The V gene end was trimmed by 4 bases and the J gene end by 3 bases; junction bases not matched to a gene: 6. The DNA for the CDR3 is TGTGCCAGCAGCTCCGGACAGGGTGGAACAGATACGCAGTATTTT. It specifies CASSSGQGGTDTQYF.

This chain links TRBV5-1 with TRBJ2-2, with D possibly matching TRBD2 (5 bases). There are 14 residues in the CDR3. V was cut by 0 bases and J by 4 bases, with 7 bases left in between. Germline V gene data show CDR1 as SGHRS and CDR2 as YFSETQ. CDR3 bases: TGCGCCAGCAGCTTGGCGAGGGCCACCGGGGAGCTGTTTTTT. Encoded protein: CASSLARATGELFF.

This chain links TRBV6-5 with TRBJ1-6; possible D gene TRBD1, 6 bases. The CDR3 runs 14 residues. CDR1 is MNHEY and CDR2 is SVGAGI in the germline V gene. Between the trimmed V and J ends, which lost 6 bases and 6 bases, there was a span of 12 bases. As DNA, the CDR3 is TGTGCCAGCAGGAAAACAGGGCTTAATTCACCCCTCCACTTT. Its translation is CASRKTGLNSPLHF.

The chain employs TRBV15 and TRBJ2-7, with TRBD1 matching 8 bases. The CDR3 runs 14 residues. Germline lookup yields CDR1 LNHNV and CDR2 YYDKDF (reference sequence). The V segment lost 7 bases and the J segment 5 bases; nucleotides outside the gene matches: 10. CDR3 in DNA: TGTGCCACCACGGCCCGGACAGGGTCGAACGAGCAGTACTTC. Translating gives CATTARTGSNEQYF.

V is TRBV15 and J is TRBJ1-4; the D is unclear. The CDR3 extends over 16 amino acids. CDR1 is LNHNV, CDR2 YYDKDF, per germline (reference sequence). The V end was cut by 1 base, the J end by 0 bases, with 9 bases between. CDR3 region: CATSRGRAPTNEKLFF. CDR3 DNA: TGTGCCACCAGCAGAGGGAGGGCCCCAACTAATGAAAAACTGTTTTTT. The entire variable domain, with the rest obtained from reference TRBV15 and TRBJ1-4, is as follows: DAMVIQNPRYQVTQFGKPVTLSCSQTLNHNVMYWYQQKSSQAPKLLFHYYDKDFNNEADTPDNFQSRRPNTSFCFLDIRSPGLGDTAMYLCATSRGRAPTNEKLFFGSGTQLSVL.

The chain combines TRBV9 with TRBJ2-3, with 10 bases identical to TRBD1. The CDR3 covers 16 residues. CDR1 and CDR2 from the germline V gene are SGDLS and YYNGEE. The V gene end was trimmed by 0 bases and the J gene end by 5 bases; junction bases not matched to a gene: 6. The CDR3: CASSVARDRGIDTQYF. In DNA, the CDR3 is TGTGCCAGCAGCGTAGCCCGGGACAGGGGAATAGATACGCAGTATTTT.

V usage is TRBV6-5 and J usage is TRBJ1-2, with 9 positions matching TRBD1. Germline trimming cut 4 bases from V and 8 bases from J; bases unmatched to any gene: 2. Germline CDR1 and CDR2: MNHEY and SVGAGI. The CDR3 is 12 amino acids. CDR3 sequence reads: CASSSDRGGYTF. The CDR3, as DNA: TGTGCCAGCAGTTCGGACAGGGGCGGCTACACCTTC.

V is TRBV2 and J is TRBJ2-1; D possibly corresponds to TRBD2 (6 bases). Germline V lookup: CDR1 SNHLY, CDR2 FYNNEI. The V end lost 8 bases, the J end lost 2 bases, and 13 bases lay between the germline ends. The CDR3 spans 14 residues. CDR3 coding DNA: TGTGCCAGCCACCTCGGGACTCCCTACAATGAGCAGTTCTTC. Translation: CASHLGTPYNEQFF.

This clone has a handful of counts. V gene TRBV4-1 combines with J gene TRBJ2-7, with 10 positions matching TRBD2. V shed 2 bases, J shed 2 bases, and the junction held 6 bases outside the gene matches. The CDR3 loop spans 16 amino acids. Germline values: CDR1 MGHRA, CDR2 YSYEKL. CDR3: CASSQIGSGGAYEQYF. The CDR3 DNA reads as TGCGCCAGCAGCCAAATCGGGAGCGGGGGGGCCTACGAGCAGTACTTC.

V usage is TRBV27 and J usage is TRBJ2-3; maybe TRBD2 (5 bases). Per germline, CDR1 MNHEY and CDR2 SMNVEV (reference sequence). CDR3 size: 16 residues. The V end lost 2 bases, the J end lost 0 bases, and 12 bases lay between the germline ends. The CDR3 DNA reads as TGTGCCAGCAGTTTACGGAGGCCAGGAAGCACAGATACGCAGTATTTT. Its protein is CASSLRRPGSTDTQYF.

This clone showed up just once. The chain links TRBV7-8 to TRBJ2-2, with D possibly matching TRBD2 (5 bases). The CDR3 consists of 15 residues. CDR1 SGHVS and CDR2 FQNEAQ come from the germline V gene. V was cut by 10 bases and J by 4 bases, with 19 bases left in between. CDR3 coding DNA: TGTGCCACCCTCTTCGGACTCCTCGGCACCGGGGAGCTGTTTTTT. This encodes CATLFGLLGTGELFF.

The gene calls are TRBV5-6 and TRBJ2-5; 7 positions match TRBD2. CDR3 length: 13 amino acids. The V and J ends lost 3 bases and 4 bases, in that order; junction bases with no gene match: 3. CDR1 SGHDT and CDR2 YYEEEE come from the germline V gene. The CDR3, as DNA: TGTGCCAGCAGCTCCACTAGCGCAGAGACCCAGTACTTC. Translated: CASSSTSAETQYF.

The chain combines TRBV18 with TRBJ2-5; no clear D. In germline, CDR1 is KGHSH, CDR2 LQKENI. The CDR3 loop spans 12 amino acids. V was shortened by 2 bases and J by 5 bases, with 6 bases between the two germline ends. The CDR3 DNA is TGTGCCAGCTCACCATCTGTTGAGACCCAGTACTTC. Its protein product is CASSPSVETQYF. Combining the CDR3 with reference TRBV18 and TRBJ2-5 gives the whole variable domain NAGVMQNPRHLVRRRGQEARLRCSPMKGHSHVYWYRQLPEEGLKFMVYLQKENIIDESGMPKERFSAEFPKEGPSILRIQQVVRGDSAAYFCASSPSVETQYFGPGTRLLVL.